The 22 T cell receptor beta chains given below trace back to one sample, sequenced in a study of T cell repertoires in cytomegalovirus infection (dated by TCRdb to between 2017 and 2020). According to the study, the label for this sample's treatment or condition signals: in vitro stimulation with specific CMV peptide epitopes to enrich CMV-specific T cells. These TCRs are of unknown antigen specificity. TCRdb shows the sequencer as Illumina HiSeq 1500. Using fastp at Q25 and MiXCR, TCRdb reprocessed the public reads and kept productive beta chains. Each CDR3 protein appears once, grouped with its most common genes and DNA. A total of about 920,000 distinct CDR3 sequences appear in this sample, less than 35% of them only once. The ten largest clones take up more than 13% of the sample. The sample in question was cultured CD8+ T cells from PBMCs, obtained from culture after CMV antigen stimulation. These receptors came from a human donor in good health (CMV status not recorded). Some clones in this sample may be carry-over from other donors' samples.

The V gene is TRBV7-9, the J gene TRBJ1-1, with unresolved D. Trimming left V 11 bases short and J 1 base short, with 8 bases between. CDR3 size: 11 residues. From germline, CDR1 is SEHNR and CDR2 FQNEAQ (reference sequence). CDR3 region: CAARGNTEAFF. The CDR3 DNA sequence: TGTGCCGCCCGGGGGAACACTGAAGCTTTCTTT.

This clonotype was found many times. The chain recombines TRBV9 with TRBJ2-1, with TRBD2 identical over 9 bases. CDR3 length equals 20 residues. V was pared by 0 bases and J by 0 bases, with 13 bases of the junction left unmatched. The germline V gene has CDR1 SGDLS and CDR2 YYNGEE. CDR3 region: CASSVGPAGGPPHSYNEQFF. CDR3 nucleotide sequence: TGTGCCAGCAGCGTAGGGCCAGCGGGGGGACCTCCCCACTCCTACAATGAGCAGTTCTTC.

V and J are TRBV9 and TRBJ2-3; tentatively, D is TRBD1 (5 bases). Trimming pared 0 bases from V and 2 bases from J, leaving 7 bases between. The germline V gene has CDR1 SGDLS and CDR2 YYNGEE. The CDR3 sequence is 14 residues long. The DNA for the CDR3 is TGTGCCAGCAGCGTAGAGGGGAACACAGATACGCAGTATTTT. Translating gives CASSVEGNTDTQYF.

This clonotype was seen a few times. This chain uses TRBV6-1 with TRBJ2-5; D may be TRBD1 (8 bases). The CDR3 is 17 amino acids. The germline CDR1 and CDR2 sequences are MNHNS and SASEGT. The V end was cut by 8 bases, the J end by 5 bases, with 27 bases between. CDR3 in DNA: TGTGCCAGCGGGAGGGGGCCAGGGACAGGAGAGTCGGAGACCCAGTACTTC. Protein: CASGRGPGTGESETQYF.

This clonotype has a single count. This sequence joins TRBV20-1 and TRBJ2-1, with a possible D match to TRBD1 (5 bases). The CDR3 consists of 16 residues. Germline loops: CDR1 DFQATT, CDR2 SNEGSKA (reference sequence). V lost 3 bases to trimming and J lost 0 bases, with 15 bases between them. CDR3 nucleotide sequence: TGCAGTGCTAGTCCAATGCAGGGAAACTCCTACAATGAGCAGTTCTTC. Amino acids: CSASPMQGNSYNEQFF.

This chain uses TRBV29-1 with TRBJ2-1; TRBD1 matches at 10 bases. V lost 5 bases, J lost 4 bases, and 11 bases stayed unmatched. Germline loops: CDR1 SQVTM, CDR2 ANQGSEA. The length of the CDR3 is 16 residues. The CDR3 DNA sequence: TGCAGCGTTTCCCTCGGGACAGGGGATCCATACAATGAGCAGTTCTTC. Protein product: CSVSLGTGDPYNEQFF.

This clonotype occurred a few times. The CDR3 here is CASSFPDRGIYGYTF. Here the CDR3 DNA reads TGTGCCAGCAGCTTCCCCGACAGGGGAATCTATGGCTACACCTTC. This chain links TRBV7-9 with TRBJ1-2, with 8 bases identical to TRBD1. There are 15 residues in the CDR3. CDR1 and CDR2 (germline): SEHNR, FQNEAQ (reference sequence). V was pared by 3 bases and J by 4 bases, with 7 bases of the junction left unmatched.

This clonotype has just a few counts. The chain is built from TRBV7-9 and TRBJ1-4; TRBD1 might be the D (5 bases). There are 15 residues in the CDR3. Looked up from germline, CDR1 is SEHNR and CDR2 is FQNEAQ (reference sequence). V shed 1 base and J shed 7 bases, with 13 bases lying between them. CDR3 protein: CASSLVGGISEKLFF. The CDR3 DNA reads TGTGCCAGCAGCTTAGTTGGGGGGATATCTGAAAAACTGTTTTTT. The complete variable domain, with remaining parts taken from reference TRBV7-9 and TRBJ1-4, reads DTGVSQNPRHKITKRGQNVTFRCDPISEHNRLYWYRQTLGQGPEFLTYFQNEAQLEKSRLLSDRFSAERPKGSFSTLEIQRTEQGDSAMYLCASSLVGGISEKLFFGSGTQLSVL.

The chain combines TRBV4-1 with TRBJ1-2; D perhaps matches TRBD1 (5 bases). Germline V gene lookup returns CDR1 MGHRA and CDR2 YSYEKL. CDR3 length: 16 amino acids. Trimming removed 2 bases at V and 2 bases at J, with 15 bases between. The CDR3 region has the DNA TGCGCCAGCAGCCAACGGCCAGGGACCAGAAACTATGGCTACACCTTC. Protein sequence: CASSQRPGTRNYGYTF.

The rearrangement uses TRBV19 and TRBJ2-3, with D hard to call. The CDR3 runs to 13 residues. Trimming removed 5 bases from V and 4 bases from J, with 10 bases in between. Per the germline V gene, CDR1 is LNHDA and CDR2 is SQIVND (reference sequence). The DNA of the CDR3 is TGTGCCAGTAGTCTTTCGGTACCAGATACGCAGTATTTT. Encoded protein: CASSLSVPDTQYF.

In its sample, this clonotype was seen many times. The J gene is TRBJ2-2, the V gene TRBV7-2, with 10 bases aligning to TRBD1. CDR1 and CDR2 (germline): SGHTA, FQGNSA. This CDR3 contains 15 residues. V dropped 5 bases and J dropped 8; count of bases not matched to a gene: 8. In DNA, the CDR3 is TGTGCCAGCAGCCTTCGACAGGGGGCCGGAGGGGAGCTGTTTTTT. It codes for CASSLRQGAGGELFF.

This clonotype was observed at least ten times. The rearrangement uses TRBV5-4 and TRBJ2-1; D unclear. Trimming removed 3 bases at V and 6 bases at J, with 16 bases between. The CDR3 runs 15 residues. Germline V gene data show CDR1 as SGHNT and CDR2 as YYREEE (reference sequence). The CDR3 DNA is TGTGCCAGCAGCTGGTGGCGGCTACCTGGCAATGAGCAGTTCTTC. It translates to CASSWWRLPGNEQFF. Full variable domain (missing parts from reference TRBV5-4 and TRBJ2-1): ETGVTQSPTHLIKTRGQQVTLRCSSQSGHNTVSWYQQALGQGPQFIFQYYREEENGRGNFPPRFSGLQFPNYSSELNVNALELDDSALYLCASSWWRLPGNEQFFGPGTRLTVL.

This clonotype was recorded once. The V call is TRBV11-2, the J call TRBJ2-3; possibly TRBD1 for D (5 bases). The V and J ends lost 5 bases and 0 bases respectively, with 18 bases between them. The length of the CDR3 is 17 residues. CDR1 and CDR2 (germline): SGHAT, FQNNGV. The CDR3 coding sequence is TGTGCCAGCAGCCAAAGACAGAGAACAACTAGCACAGATACGCAGTATTTT. Translated, it gives CASSQRQRTTSTDTQYF.

The chain couples TRBV6-5 to TRBJ2-1; D call uncertain. The CDR3 loop spans 14 amino acids. V was pared by 5 bases and J by 1 base, with 9 bases between. Germline V gene data show CDR1 as MNHEY and CDR2 as SVGAGI. The CDR3 nucleotides are TGTGCCAGCAGTCTCGCCAGATCCTACAATGAGCAGTTCTTC. Its translation is CASSLARSYNEQFF.

A few counts support this clonotype. The chain carries TRBV6-2 or TRBV6-3 and TRBJ2-1, with unresolved D. This CDR3 region has 11 residues. Germline V CDR1 and CDR2: MNHEY, SVGEGT. V lost 8 bases and J 6 bases, leaving 8 bases between the germline ends. The chain's CDR3 is CASEGINEQFF. CDR3 DNA: TGTGCCAGCGAAGGAATCAATGAGCAGTTCTTC.

This rearrangement joins TRBV15 to TRBJ1-4; D is possibly TRBD1 (6 bases). Germline V gives CDR1 LNHNV, CDR2 YYDKDF (reference sequence). V was trimmed by 5 bases and J by 2 bases, leaving 9 bases between them. The CDR3 is 14 residues long. In nucleotides, the CDR3 is TGTGCCACCAGCTCTGGACAGACTAATGAAAAACTGTTTTTT. Translation: CATSSGQTNEKLFF.

This clonotype has only a few counts. V gene TRBV6-1 combines with J gene TRBJ2-7; no definite D call. This CDR3 is 11 amino acids long. The V gene lost 2 bases and the J gene lost 4 bases, with 3 bases spanning the gap. The V gene's germline CDR1 is MNHNS and CDR2 SASEGT. The CDR3 spells CASSELYEQYF. CDR3 DNA sequence: TGTGCCAGCAGTGAATTGTACGAGCAGTACTTC.

This chain connects TRBV13 to TRBJ2-7, with a weak D call TRBD2 (6 bases). This CDR3 spans 13 amino acids. Trimming cost V 6 bases and J 4 bases, with 13 bases left between them. Germline V CDR1 and CDR2: PRHDT, FYEKMQ (reference sequence). The CDR3 DNA reads as TGTGCCAGCAGTCCCCCCGGACTATACGAGCAGTACTTC. This translates into CASSPPGLYEQYF.

This clonotype was counted between two and nine times. J is TRBJ2-1 and V is TRBV6-5, with a weak D call TRBD1 (5 bases). CDR3 length: 14 residues. Germline V gene lookup returns CDR1 MNHEY and CDR2 SVGAGI. Trimming left V 4 bases short and J 6 bases short, with 13 bases between. CDR3 amino acids: CASSSGPSLNEQFF. DNA of the CDR3: TGTGCCAGCAGTTCAGGGCCCAGCCTCAATGAGCAGTTCTTC.

The V and J genes are TRBV4-1 and TRBJ2-3; D perhaps matches TRBD1 (6 bases). Looked up from germline, CDR1 is MGHRA and CDR2 is YSYEKL. This CDR3 has 18 amino acids. The V gene lost 2 bases and the J gene lost 0 bases, with 18 bases spanning the gap. CDR3 bases: TGCGCCAGCAGCCAACTTCCCCAGCAAACAGGGAGCACAGATACGCAGTATTTT. Translated, it gives CASSQLPQQTGSTDTQYF.

In its sample, this clonotype was seen a few times. This sequence joins TRBV28 and TRBJ2-1; TRBD2 matches at 7 bases. Trimming removed 5 bases from V and 5 bases from J; junction bases left unmatched: 6. The CDR3 consists of 14 residues. Germline CDR1 reads MDHEN; CDR2 reads SYDVKM. This chain's CDR3 is CASSQGGANNEQFF. The CDR3 bases are TGTGCCAGCAGTCAGGGAGGGGCGAACAATGAGCAGTTCTTC.

This clonotype was seen at least ten times. This chain joins TRBV7-9 and TRBJ2-3; 7 nucleotides agree with TRBD1. The CDR3 spans 15 residues. Germline CDR1 is SEHNR and CDR2 is FQNEAQ (reference sequence). Losses at the gene ends were 5 bases for V and 2 bases for J; bases not matched to a gene: 7. The chain's CDR3 is CASSPLRGHTDTQYF. The CDR3 nucleotides are TGTGCCAGCAGCCCCCTGAGGGGGCACACAGATACGCAGTATTTT.